Listed below are T cell receptor beta chains from one sample, sequenced in a study of T cell responses to AZD1222 COVID-19 vaccine. Using immunoSEQ multiplex PCR, the repertoire was profiled, and TCRdb retains in-frame clones only, with some absent. The sample yields some 120,000 clones, 88% seen once. The specimen comprised peripheral blood, sampled on day 0 of MenACWY control vaccination. The receptors originated from an adult in good health. The CDR3 runs from the conserved cysteine through the conserved F or W. Fields, in order: J gene, CDR3 length, clone size, D gene, V gene, CDR3 protein, CDR3 DNA. A D gene is named only where the DNA matches it firmly. Some rows mark clone size as missing; the rest say once, few, many or name a class of expanded clone.

TRBJ1-1	14	.	.	TRBV6-1	CASSEQGMNTEAFF	TGTGCCAGCAGTGAACAGGGCATGAACACTGAAGCTTTCTTT
TRBJ2-3	16	.	TRBD2	TRBV6-5	CASSYLLAGGVDTQYF	TGTGCCAGCAGTTACTTACTAGCGGGGGGGGTAGATACGCAGTATTTT
TRBJ1-2	15	.	TRBD1	TRBV5-1	CASSLTTGALGGYTF	TGCGCCAGCAGCTTGACAACAGGGGCACTAGGGGGCTACACCTTC
TRBJ1-2	16	.	.	TRBV9	CASSVGPPAVNYGYTF	TGTGCCAGCAGCGTAGGCCCCCCGGCGGTGAACTATGGCTACACCTTC
TRBJ2-1	13	.	.	TRBV18	CASSRDSLVEQFF	TGTGCCAGCTCGCGGGACTCCCTGGTTGAGCAGTTCTTC
TRBJ2-2	13	.	.	TRBV18	CASSPRDFGELFF	TGTGCCAGCTCACCACGGGATTTCGGGGAGCTGTTTTTT
TRBJ2-4	17	.	TRBD2	TRBV27	CASSFNGGSLTKNIQYF	TGTGCCAGCAGTTTTAACGGGGGGAGCCTAACGAAAAACATTCAGTACTTC
TRBJ1-1	13	.	.	TRBV10-3	CAISGESNTEAFF	TGTGCCATCAGTGGAGAGAGTAACACTGAAGCTTTCTTT
TRBJ1-3	17	.	.	TRBV9	CASSPDGRSGSGNTIYF	TGTGCCAGCAGCCCTGACGGGCGTTCGGGCTCTGGAAACACCATATATTTT
TRBJ1-6	14	.	.	TRBV6-6	CASSHGDKLSPLHF	TGTGCCAGCAGCCACGGGGACAAGCTTTCACCCCTCCACTTT
TRBJ1-2	14	.	.	TRBV30	CAWSVFGASYGYTF	TGTGCCTGGAGTGTATTCGGTGCGTCTTATGGCTACACCTTC
TRBJ2-1	15	.	TRBD1	TRBV2	CASRGDRSSYNEQFF	TGTGCCAGCAGGGGGGACAGGAGCTCCTACAATGAGCAGTTCTTC
TRBJ1-2	13	few	.	TRBV27	CASSLDRTFGYTF	TGTGCCAGCAGTTTAGACAGGACGTTTGGCTACACCTTC
TRBJ2-6	18	once	.	TRBV7-3	CASSLTRVGNGGANVLTF	TGTGCCAGCAGCTTGACCAGGGTTGGAAACGGGGGGGCCAACGTCCTGACTTTC
TRBJ2-7	11	.	.	TRBV5-5	CASSFNYEQYF	TGTGCCAGCAGCTTTAACTACGAGCAGTACTTC
TRBJ2-7	13	.	TRBD2	TRBV19	CASSLAGVYEQYF	TGTGCCAGTAGTTTAGCGGGAGTCTACGAGCAGTACTTC
TRBJ1-1	15	.	.	TRBV6-5	CASSYGALMNTEAFF	TGTGCCAGCAGTTATGGCGCCTTAATGAACACTGAAGCTTTCTTT
TRBJ2-7	15	once	TRBD1	TRBV24-1	CATSDAGQGSYEQYF	TGTGCCACCAGTGATGCGGGACAGGGCTCCTACGAGCAGTACTTC
TRBJ1-4	14	.	.	TRBV27	CASSPSGRNEKLFF	TGTGCCAGCAGCCCCTCCGGCCGGAATGAAAAACTGTTTTTT
TRBJ1-2	12	.	.	TRBV2	CASSEPSYGYTF	TGTGCCAGCAGTGAACCCTCCTATGGCTACACCTTC
TRBJ2-1	15	.	TRBD2	TRBV27	CASSLKLAPYNEQFF	TGTGCCAGCAGTTTAAAACTAGCGCCTTACAATGAGCAGTTCTTC
TRBJ2-7	16	.	.	TRBV28	CASFPQRSLLYYEQYF	TGTGCCAGTTTTCCCCAGCGGTCCCTACTATACTACGAGCAGTACTTC
TRBJ1-2	15	few	.	TRBV28	CASSSTLGVGYGYTF	TGTGCCAGCAGTTCAACCCTGGGGGTGGGCTATGGCTACACCTTC
TRBJ2-7	15	.	TRBD1	TRBV5-1	CASSLARGGLYEQYF	TGCGCCAGCAGCTTGGCCAGAGGGGGCCTCTACGAGCAGTACTTC
TRBJ2-3	15	.	TRBD2	TRBV5-1	CASSLTGGSTDTQYF	TGCGCCAGCAGCTTAACGGGAGGATCCACAGATACGCAGTATTTT
TRBJ2-7	16	.	TRBD1	TRBV5-1	CASSSWDRADSYEQYF	TGCGCCAGCAGCTCGTGGGACAGGGCCGATTCCTACGAGCAGTACTTC
TRBJ1-6	17	once	TRBD1	TRBV28	CASSPGTVVGTFSPLHF	TGTGCCAGCAGCCCGGGGACAGTGGTCGGGACCTTCTCACCCCTCCACTTT
TRBJ1-6	14	few	.	TRBV5-5	CASSLFSDNSPLHF	TGTGCCAGCAGCTTGTTCAGCGATAATTCACCCCTCCACTTT
TRBJ1-5	13	once	.	TRBV7-9	CASSHDLNQPQHF	TGTGCCAGCAGCCATGACCTCAATCAGCCCCAGCATTTT
TRBJ2-5	12	.	.	TRBV12-3/TRBV12-4	CASSSSGETQYF	TGTGCCAGCAGTTCGAGCGGAGAGACCCAGTACTTC
TRBJ2-3	16	.	.	TRBV28	CASSPLPSTAADTQYF	TGTGCCAGCAGTCCCCTCCCGTCCACGGCCGCAGATACGCAGTATTTT
TRBJ2-1	14	once	TRBD2	TRBV10-3	CAISGTSGNLLQFF	TGTGCCATCAGTGGGACTAGCGGGAACCTACTCCAGTTCTTC
TRBJ1-5	14	.	TRBD1	TRBV2	CASSERRGRQPQHF	TGTGCCAGCAGCGAAAGGAGGGGGCGTCAGCCCCAGCATTTT
TRBJ1-2	10	.	.	TRBV6-1	CASSEFGYTF	TGTGCCAGCAGTGAATTTGGCTACACCTTC
TRBJ2-1	16	.	.	TRBV7-9	CASSFFHLSSYNEQFF	TGTGCCAGCAGCTTCTTTCACTTGTCCTCCTACAATGAGCAGTTCTTC
TRBJ1-2	16	.	TRBD1	TRBV13	CASSLGGQGFNYGYTF	TGTGCCAGCAGCTTAGGGGGACAGGGGTTTAACTATGGCTACACCTTC
TRBJ1-6	18	once	.	TRBV24-1	CATIGPLLLSSYNSPLHF	TGTGCCACCATCGGACCGCTCCTACTGAGCTCCTATAATTCACCCCTCCACTTT